These 18 T cell receptor beta chains share one sample of origin, sequenced in a study of blood T cell repertoires in COVID-19. TCRdb's table, derived via immunoSEQ multiplex PCR, lists solely in-frame clones and lacks some. The repertoire has fewer than 250,000 clones, approximately 90% of them found once; the top ten carry around 1.2%. Sequences were obtained from peripheral blood. These receptor sequences come from a man aged 25 to 40 with acute or convalescent COVID-19.

This chain connects TRBV7-3 to TRBJ2-2, with no clear D. Germline-derived CDR1 and CDR2 are SGHTA and FQGTGA. The V end was cut by 6 bases, the J end by 3 bases, with 11 bases between. The CDR3 extends over 14 amino acids. The CDR3 region has the DNA TGTGCCAGCAGGATCTCCCGGGACACCGGGGAGCTGTTTTTT. Translating gives CASRISRDTGELFF.

J is TRBJ1-4 and V is TRBV5-6; 10 bases fit TRBD1. This CDR3 contains 18 residues. In germline, CDR1 is SGHDT, CDR2 YYEEEE. Germline trimming cut 5 bases from V and 0 bases from J; bases unmatched to any gene: 10. The CDR3, as DNA: TGTGCCAGCAGAATGTGGGACAGGGGCTTTGCAACTAATGAAAAACTGTTTTTT. This translates into CASRMWDRGFATNEKLFF.

This sequence joins TRBV28 and TRBJ1-5, with D perhaps matching TRBD1 (6 bases). Per the germline V gene, CDR1 is MDHEN and CDR2 is SYDVKM. Trimming took 6 bases from V and 7 from J, leaving 13 bases between them. This CDR3 has 13 residues. The CDR3 nucleotides read TGTGCCAGCAGAAGCACAGGGATACAGCCCCAGCATTTT. Translation: CASRSTGIQPQHF. Filled out from reference TRBV28 and TRBJ1-5, the complete variable domain reads DVKVTQSSRYLVKRTGEKVFLECVQDMDHENMFWYRQDPGLGLRLIYFSYDVKMKEKGDIPEGYSVSREKKERFSLILESASTNQTSMYLCASRSTGIQPQHFGDGTRLSIL.

Here the CDR3 reads CASSPGGQPYGYTF. Here the CDR3 DNA reads TGTGCCAGCTCACCGGGGGGACAGCCCTATGGCTACACCTTC. The chain employs TRBV18 and TRBJ1-2; TRBD1 aligns across 7 bases. In germline, CDR1 is KGHSH, CDR2 LQKENI. V lost 3 bases, J lost 4 bases, and 5 bases stayed unmatched. The CDR3 covers 14 residues.

The chain joins TRBV19 to TRBJ1-1; no reliable D call. V lost 7 bases and J lost 11, with 20 bases in between. The CDR3 spans 13 residues. The germline CDR1 and CDR2 sequences are LNHDA and SQIVND (reference sequence). CDR3 region: CASTHKQSNKAFF. CDR3 bases: TGTGCCAGTACTCATAAACAGAGTAACAAGGCTTTCTTT.

This chain links TRBV5-1 with TRBJ2-7; D unclear. CDR3 length equals 17 residues. Germline-derived CDR1 and CDR2 are SGHRS and YFSETQ. Trimming shortened V by 4 bases and J by 2 bases, and 22 bases separated the two germline ends. CDR3 amino acids: CASSPWFSRENAYEQYF. For the CDR3, the DNA is TGCGCCAGCAGCCCCTGGTTTAGTAGAGAGAATGCCTACGAGCAGTACTTC.

This clone was seen a single time. This sequence joins TRBV19 and TRBJ2-7, with D perhaps TRBD1 (6 bases). V lost 8 bases and J 3 bases, leaving 14 bases between the germline ends. The CDR3 has 13 residues. Germline V gene lookup returns CDR1 LNHDA and CDR2 SQIVND (reference sequence). For the CDR3, the DNA is TGTGCCAGTGCCCGGGACACGAACTACGAGCAGTACTTC. The encoded protein is CASARDTNYEQYF.

The V and J genes are TRBV13 and TRBJ1-6; 11 bases are shared with TRBD1. The V gene end was trimmed by 5 bases and the J gene end by 6 bases; junction bases not matched to a gene: 3. CDR3 length: 15 residues. CDR1 and CDR2 from the germline V gene are PRHDT and FYEKMQ (reference sequence). CDR3 sequence reads: CASSGQGAINSPLHF. The CDR3 nucleotides read TGTGCCAGCAGCGGACAGGGGGCTATTAATTCACCCCTCCACTTT.

The chain uses TRBV28 and TRBJ1-5; D uncertain. This CDR3 has 16 amino acids. V lost 2 bases, J lost 0 bases, and 11 bases lay in between. CDR1 is MDHEN and CDR2 is SYDVKM in the germline V gene. This CDR3 reads CASSLTGRFSNQPQHF. The CDR3 region has the DNA TGTGCCAGCAGTTTAACGGGGAGGTTTAGCAATCAGCCCCAGCATTTT.

With respect to this clone: Additional DNA sequences in this sample encode the identical CDR3. The chain has TRBV19 and TRBJ1-1, with TRBD1 as a possible D gene (6 bases). V lost 7 bases to trimming and J lost 0 bases, with 9 bases between them. CDR3 length: 13 residues. Germline loops: CDR1 LNHDA, CDR2 SQIVND (reference sequence). CDR3 sequence (DNA): TGTGCCAGTACTAGACAGGTGAACACTGAAGCTTTCTTT. Translating it yields CASTRQVNTEAFF.

The V gene is TRBV7-3, the J gene TRBJ2-5; D not certain. V was cut by 4 bases and J by 4 bases, with 10 bases left in between. The germline gives CDR1 SGHTA, CDR2 FQGTGA. This CDR3 comprises 13 residues. The CDR3 region has the DNA TGTGCCAGCAGCTCCCTCCTCGGAGAGACCCAGTACTTC. This translates into CASSSLLGETQYF.

This clone was seen a single time. The J gene is TRBJ1-1, the V gene TRBV28; TRBD1 agrees at 7 bases. The CDR3 contains 16 residues. From germline, CDR1 is MDHEN and CDR2 SYDVKM. V was pared by 5 bases and J by 2 bases, with 11 bases of the junction left unmatched. CDR3 DNA sequence: TGTGCCAGCAGTCCACTTTACAGGGGAAGCAACACTGAAGCTTTCTTT. Amino acid sequence: CASSPLYRGSNTEAFF.

The CDR3 region is CASSQGSAERGKLFF. In nucleotides, the CDR3 is TGTGCCAGCAGCCAAGGATCGGCGGAACGGGGAAAACTGTTTTTT. The gene calls are TRBV4-2 and TRBJ1-4; no firm D call. V was clipped by 1 base and J by 10 bases, with 16 bases between them. Germline V CDR1 and CDR2: LGHNA, YNFKEQ. The CDR3 extends over 15 amino acids.

This chain uses TRBV19 with TRBJ2-1; weak D call: TRBD2 (6 bases). Germline CDR1 LNHDA, CDR2 SQIVND (reference sequence). CDR3 length equals 14 residues. V lost 4 bases and J lost 10, with 17 bases in between. The CDR3: CASSKGLLMGEQFF. CDR3 DNA: TGTGCCAGTAGTAAGGGACTGTTAATGGGCGAGCAGTTCTTC.

The J gene is TRBJ1-5, the V gene TRBV20-1; possible D gene TRBD1, 6 bases. The CDR3 spans 14 residues. Germline V gene data show CDR1 as DFQATT and CDR2 as SNEGSKA (reference sequence). Trimming cost V 3 bases and J 0 bases, with 9 bases left between them. CDR3 region: CSASGQTSNQPQHF. The CDR3 DNA follows: TGCAGTGCTAGTGGACAGACTAGCAATCAGCCCCAGCATTTT.

V is TRBV13 and J is TRBJ1-1, with D perhaps TRBD1 (5 bases). The CDR3 extends over 14 amino acids. Trimming shortened V by 4 bases and J by 0 bases, and 9 bases separated the two germline ends. Germline CDR1 PRHDT, CDR2 FYEKMQ (reference sequence). The CDR3 DNA sequence: TGTGCCAGCAGCTCCAGACAGTTGAACACTGAAGCTTTCTTT. Translating gives CASSSRQLNTEAFF. The full variable domain, completed using reference TRBV13 and TRBJ1-1, is AAGVIQSPRHLIKEKRETATLKCYPIPRHDTVYWYQQGPGQDPQFLISFYEKMQSDKGSIPDRFSAQQFSDYHSELNMSSLELGDSALYFCASSSRQLNTEAFFGQGTRLTVV.

The chain recombines TRBV5-5 with TRBJ2-2; possible D gene TRBD2, 6 bases. There are 16 residues in the CDR3. In germline, CDR1 is SGHKS, CDR2 YYEKEE (reference sequence). V was shortened by 0 bases and J by 2 bases, with 11 bases between the two germline ends. The CDR3 DNA follows: TGTGCCAGCAGCTTGGTTGGGGGACTTAACACCGGGGAGCTGTTTTTT. The encoded protein is CASSLVGGLNTGELFF. Full variable domain (remainder filled in from reference TRBV5-5 and TRBJ2-2): DAGVTQSPTHLIKTRGQQVTLRCSPISGHKSVSWYQQVLGQGPQFIFQYYEKEERGRGNFPDRFSARQFPNYSSELNVNALLLGDSALYLCASSLVGGLNTGELFFGEGSRLTVL.

This clone appeared once. V usage is TRBV19 and J usage is TRBJ2-1; 7 nucleotides match TRBD1. This CDR3 comprises 14 residues. Losses at the gene ends were 3 bases for V and 8 bases for J; bases not matched to a gene: 7. Germline assignment: CDR1 LNHDA and CDR2 SQIVND (reference sequence). The chain's CDR3 is CASSMRDRDDEQFF. The CDR3, as DNA: TGTGCCAGTAGTATGAGGGACAGAGACGATGAGCAGTTCTTC.